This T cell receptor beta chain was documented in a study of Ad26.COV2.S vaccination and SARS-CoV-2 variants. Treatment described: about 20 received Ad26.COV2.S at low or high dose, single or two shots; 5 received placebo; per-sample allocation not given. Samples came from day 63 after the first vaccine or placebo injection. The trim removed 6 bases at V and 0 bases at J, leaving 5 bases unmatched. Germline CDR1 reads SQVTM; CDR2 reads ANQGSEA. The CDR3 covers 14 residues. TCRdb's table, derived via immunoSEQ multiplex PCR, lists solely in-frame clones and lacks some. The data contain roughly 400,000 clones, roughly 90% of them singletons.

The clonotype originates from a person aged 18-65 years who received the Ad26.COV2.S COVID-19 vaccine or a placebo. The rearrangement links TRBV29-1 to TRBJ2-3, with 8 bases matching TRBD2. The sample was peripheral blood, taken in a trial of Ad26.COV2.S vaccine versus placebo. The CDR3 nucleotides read TGCAGCGTAAATAGCGGGGCGAGCACAGATACGCAGTATTTT. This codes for CSVNSGASTDTQYF.